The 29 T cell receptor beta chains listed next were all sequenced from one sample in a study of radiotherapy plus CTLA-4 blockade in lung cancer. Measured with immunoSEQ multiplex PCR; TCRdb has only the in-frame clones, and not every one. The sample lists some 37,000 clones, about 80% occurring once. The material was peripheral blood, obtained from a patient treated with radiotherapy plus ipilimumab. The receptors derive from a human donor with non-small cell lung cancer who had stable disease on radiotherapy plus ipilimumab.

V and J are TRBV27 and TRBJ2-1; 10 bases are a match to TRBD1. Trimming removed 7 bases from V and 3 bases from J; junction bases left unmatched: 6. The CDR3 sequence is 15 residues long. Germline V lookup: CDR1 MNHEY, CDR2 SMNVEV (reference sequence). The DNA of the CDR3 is TGTGCCAGCACCTCCGGGACAGGGGACTACAATGAGCAGTTCTTC. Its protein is CASTSGTGDYNEQFF.

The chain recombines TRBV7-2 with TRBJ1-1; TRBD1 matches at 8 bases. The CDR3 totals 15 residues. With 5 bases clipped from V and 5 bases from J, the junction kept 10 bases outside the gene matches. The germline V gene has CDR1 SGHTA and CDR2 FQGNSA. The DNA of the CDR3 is TGTGCCAGCAGCAGCGCAGGGGGCGGGTTAACTGAAGCTTTCTTT. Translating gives CASSSAGGGLTEAFF. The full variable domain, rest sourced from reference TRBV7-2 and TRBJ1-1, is GAGVSQSPSNKVTEKGKDVELRCDPISGHTALYWYRQSLGQGLEFLIYFQGNSAPDKSGLPSDRFSAERTGGSVSTLTIQRTQQEDSAVYLCASSSAGGGLTEAFFGQGTRLTVV.

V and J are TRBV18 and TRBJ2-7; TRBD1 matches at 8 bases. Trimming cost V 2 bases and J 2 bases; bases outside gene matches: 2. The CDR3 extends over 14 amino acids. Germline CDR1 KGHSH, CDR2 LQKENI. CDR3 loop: CASSPGTGTYEQYF. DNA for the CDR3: TGTGCCAGCTCACCAGGGACAGGCACCTACGAGCAGTACTTC.

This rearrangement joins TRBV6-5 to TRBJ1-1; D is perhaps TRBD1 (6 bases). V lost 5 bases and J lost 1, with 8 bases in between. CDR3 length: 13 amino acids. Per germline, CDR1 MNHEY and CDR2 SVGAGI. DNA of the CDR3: TGTGCCAGCAGTGTACAGGGGAACACTGAAGCTTTCTTT. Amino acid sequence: CASSVQGNTEAFF.

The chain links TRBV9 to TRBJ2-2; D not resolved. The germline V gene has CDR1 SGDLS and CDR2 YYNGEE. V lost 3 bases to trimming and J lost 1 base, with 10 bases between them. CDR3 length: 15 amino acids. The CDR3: CASSGGPQNTGELFF. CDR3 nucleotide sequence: TGTGCCAGCAGCGGAGGACCTCAGAACACCGGGGAGCTGTTTTTT.

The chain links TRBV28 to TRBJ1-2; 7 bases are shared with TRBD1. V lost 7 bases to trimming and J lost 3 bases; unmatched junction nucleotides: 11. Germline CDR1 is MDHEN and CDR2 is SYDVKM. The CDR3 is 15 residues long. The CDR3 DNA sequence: TGTGCCAGCACGGAGGGGGCAGGGAGACACTATGGCTACACCTTC. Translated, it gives CASTEGAGRHYGYTF.

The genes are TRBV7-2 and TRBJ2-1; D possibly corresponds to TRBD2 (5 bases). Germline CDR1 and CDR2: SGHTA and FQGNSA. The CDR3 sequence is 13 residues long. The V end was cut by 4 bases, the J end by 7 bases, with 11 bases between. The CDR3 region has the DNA TGTGCCAGCAGCTCGGGGTGGACTAATGAGCAGTTCTTC. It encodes CASSSGWTNEQFF.

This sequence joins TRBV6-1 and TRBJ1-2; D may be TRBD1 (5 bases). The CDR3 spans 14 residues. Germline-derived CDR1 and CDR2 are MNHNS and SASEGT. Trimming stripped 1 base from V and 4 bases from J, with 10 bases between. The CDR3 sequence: CASSEGSGFYGYTF. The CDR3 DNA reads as TGTGCCAGCAGTGAAGGTTCAGGGTTCTATGGCTACACCTTC.

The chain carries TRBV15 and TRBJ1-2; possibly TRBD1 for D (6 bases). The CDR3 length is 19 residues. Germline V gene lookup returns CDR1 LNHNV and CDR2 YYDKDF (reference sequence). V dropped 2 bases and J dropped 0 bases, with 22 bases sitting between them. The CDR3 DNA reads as TGTGCCACCAGCAGAACCAACGGGACATCGGGTAGCTCTAACTATGGCTACACCTTC. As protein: CATSRTNGTSGSSNYGYTF.

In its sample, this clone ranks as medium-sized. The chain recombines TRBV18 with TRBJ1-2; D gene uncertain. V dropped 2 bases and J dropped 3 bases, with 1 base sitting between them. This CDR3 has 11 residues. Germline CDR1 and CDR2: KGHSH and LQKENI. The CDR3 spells CASSPDYGYTF. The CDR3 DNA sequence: TGTGCCAGCTCACCAGACTATGGCTACACCTTC. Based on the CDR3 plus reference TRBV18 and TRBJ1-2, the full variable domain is NAGVMQNPRHLVRRRGQEARLRCSPMKGHSHVYWYRQLPEEGLKFMVYLQKENIIDESGMPKERFSAEFPKEGPSILRIQQVVRGDSAAYFCASSPDYGYTFGSGTRLTVV.

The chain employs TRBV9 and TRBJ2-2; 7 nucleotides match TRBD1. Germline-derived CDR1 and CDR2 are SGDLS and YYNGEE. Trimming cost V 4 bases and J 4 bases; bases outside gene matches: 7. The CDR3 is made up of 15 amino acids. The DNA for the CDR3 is TGTGCCAGCAGCCCCACAGGGGCAATCACCGGGGAGCTGTTTTTT. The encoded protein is CASSPTGAITGELFF.

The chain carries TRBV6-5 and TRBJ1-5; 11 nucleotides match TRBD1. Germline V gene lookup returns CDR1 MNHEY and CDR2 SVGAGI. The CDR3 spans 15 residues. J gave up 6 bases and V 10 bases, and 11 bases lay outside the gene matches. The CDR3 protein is CATREDRGLVQPQHF. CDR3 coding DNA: TGTGCCACCAGAGAGGACAGGGGGCTTGTTCAGCCCCAGCATTTT.

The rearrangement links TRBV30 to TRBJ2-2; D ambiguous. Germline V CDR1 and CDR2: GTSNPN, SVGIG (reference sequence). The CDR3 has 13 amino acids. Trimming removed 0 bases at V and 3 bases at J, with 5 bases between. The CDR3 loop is CAWSVSYTGELFF. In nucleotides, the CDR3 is TGTGCCTGGAGTGTGAGTTACACCGGGGAGCTGTTTTTT.

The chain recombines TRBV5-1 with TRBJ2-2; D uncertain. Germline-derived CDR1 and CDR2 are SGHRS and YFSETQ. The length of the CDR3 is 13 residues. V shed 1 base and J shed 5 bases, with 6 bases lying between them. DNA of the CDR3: TGCGCCAGCAGCTTGTTACATACCGGGGAGCTGTTTTTT. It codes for CASSLLHTGELFF.

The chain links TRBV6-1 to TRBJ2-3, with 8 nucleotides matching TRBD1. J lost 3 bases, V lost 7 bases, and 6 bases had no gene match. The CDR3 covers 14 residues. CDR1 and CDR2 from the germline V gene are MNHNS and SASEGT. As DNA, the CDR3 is TGTGCCAGCACCAGGGGACAGGCTACAGATACGCAGTATTTT. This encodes CASTRGQATDTQYF.

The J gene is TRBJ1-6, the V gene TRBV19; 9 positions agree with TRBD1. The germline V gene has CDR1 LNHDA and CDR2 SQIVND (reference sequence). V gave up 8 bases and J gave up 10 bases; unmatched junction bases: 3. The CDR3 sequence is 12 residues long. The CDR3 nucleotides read TGTGCCAGTGGGACAGGGAGATCACCCCTCCACTTT. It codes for CASGTGRSPLHF. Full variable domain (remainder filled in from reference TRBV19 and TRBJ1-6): DGGITQSPKYLFRKEGQNVTLSCEQNLNHDAMYWYRQDPGQGLRLIYYSQIVNDFQKGDIAEGYSVSREKKESFPLTVTSAQKNPTAFYLCASGTGRSPLHFGNGTRLTVT.

This CDR3 reads CASSLRPDGTGAGYTF. The CDR3 bases are TGTGCCAGCAGCTTAAGGCCGGACGGGACAGGGGCTGGCTACACCTTC. The V gene is TRBV7-6, the J gene TRBJ1-2; TRBD1 aligns across 10 bases. Germline CDR1 and CDR2: SGHVS and FNYEAQ. With 2 bases clipped from V and 7 bases from J, the junction kept 10 bases outside the gene matches. This CDR3 has 16 amino acids.

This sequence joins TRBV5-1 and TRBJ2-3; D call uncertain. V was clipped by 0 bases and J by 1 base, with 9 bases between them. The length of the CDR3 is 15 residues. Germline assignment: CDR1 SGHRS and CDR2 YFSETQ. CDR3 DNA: TGCGCCAGCAGCTTGGCCGGCGGCCGCACAGATACGCAGTATTTT. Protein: CASSLAGGRTDTQYF.

DNA for the CDR3: TGTGCCAGTAGAACAGGGGTCGGCTATGGCTACACCTTC. Amino acid sequence: CASRTGVGYGYTF. The chain uses TRBV19 and TRBJ1-2, with 7 bases that match TRBD1. From germline, CDR1 is LNHDA and CDR2 SQIVND (reference sequence). The J segment lost 4 bases and the V segment lost 6 bases, leaving 5 bases of the junction unmatched. The CDR3 extends over 13 amino acids.

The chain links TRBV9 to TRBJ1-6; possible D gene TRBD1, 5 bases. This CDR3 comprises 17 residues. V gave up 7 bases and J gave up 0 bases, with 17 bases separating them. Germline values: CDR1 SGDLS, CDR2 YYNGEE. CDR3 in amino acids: CASGKGRAFSYNSPLHF. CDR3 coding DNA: TGTGCCAGCGGTAAGGGACGGGCCTTCTCCTATAATTCACCCCTCCACTTT.

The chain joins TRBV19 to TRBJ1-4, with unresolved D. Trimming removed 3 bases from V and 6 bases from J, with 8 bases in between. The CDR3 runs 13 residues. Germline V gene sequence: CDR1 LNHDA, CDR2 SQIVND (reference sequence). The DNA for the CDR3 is TGTGCCAGTAGTATCAGATTCGATGAAAAACTGTTTTTT. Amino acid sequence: CASSIRFDEKLFF.

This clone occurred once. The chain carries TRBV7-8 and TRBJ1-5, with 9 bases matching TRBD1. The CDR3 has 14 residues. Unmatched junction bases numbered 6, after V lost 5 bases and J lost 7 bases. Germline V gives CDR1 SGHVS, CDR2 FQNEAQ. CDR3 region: CASSPGTGNQPQHF. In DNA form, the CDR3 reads TGTGCCAGCAGCCCCGGGACAGGGAACCAGCCCCAGCATTTT.

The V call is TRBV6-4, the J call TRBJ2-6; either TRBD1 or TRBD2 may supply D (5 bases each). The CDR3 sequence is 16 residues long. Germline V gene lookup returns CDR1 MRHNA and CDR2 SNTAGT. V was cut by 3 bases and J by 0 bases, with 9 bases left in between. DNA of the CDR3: TGTGCCAGCAGTGAGGGGACCCGCTCTGGGGCCAACGTCCTGACTTTC. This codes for CASSEGTRSGANVLTF.

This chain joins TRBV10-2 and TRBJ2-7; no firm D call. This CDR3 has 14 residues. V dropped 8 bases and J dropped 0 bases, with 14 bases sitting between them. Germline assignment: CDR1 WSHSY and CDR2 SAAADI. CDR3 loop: CASHPLRCSYEQYV. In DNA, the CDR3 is TGCGCCAGCCACCCTCTACGTTGCTCCTACGAGCAGTACGTC.

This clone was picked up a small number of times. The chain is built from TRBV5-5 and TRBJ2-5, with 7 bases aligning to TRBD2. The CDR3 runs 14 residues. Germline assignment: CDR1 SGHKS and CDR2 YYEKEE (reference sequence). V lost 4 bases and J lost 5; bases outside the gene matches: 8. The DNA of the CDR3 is TGTGCCAGCAGCGGTACGGGGGGTGGGGAGACCCAGTACTTC. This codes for CASSGTGGGETQYF.

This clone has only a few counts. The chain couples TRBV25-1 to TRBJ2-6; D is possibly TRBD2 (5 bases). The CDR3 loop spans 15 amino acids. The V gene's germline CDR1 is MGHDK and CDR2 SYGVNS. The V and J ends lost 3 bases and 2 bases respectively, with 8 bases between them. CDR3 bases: TGTGCCAGCAGTGACCGGGGAGCTGGGGCCAACGTCCTGACTTTC. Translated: CASSDRGAGANVLTF.

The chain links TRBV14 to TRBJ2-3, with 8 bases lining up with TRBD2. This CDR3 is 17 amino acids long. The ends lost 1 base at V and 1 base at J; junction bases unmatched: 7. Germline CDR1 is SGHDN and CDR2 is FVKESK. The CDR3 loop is CASSQGISGAGTDTQYF. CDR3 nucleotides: TGTGCCAGCAGCCAAGGGATTAGCGGGGCGGGCACAGATACGCAGTATTTT.

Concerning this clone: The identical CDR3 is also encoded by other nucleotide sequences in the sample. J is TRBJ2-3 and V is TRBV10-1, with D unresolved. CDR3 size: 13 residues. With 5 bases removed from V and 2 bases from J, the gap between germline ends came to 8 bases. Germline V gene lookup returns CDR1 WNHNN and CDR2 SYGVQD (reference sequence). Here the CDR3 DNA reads TGCGCCAGCAGTAGGTCTTACACAGATACGCAGTATTTT. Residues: CASSRSYTDTQYF.

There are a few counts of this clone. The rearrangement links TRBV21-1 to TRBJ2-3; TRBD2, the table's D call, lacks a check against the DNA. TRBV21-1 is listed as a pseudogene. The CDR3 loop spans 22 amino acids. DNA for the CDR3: TGTGCCAGCAGCATACGTGGCGCAGTGATACTAGCGGGGACCCCTAGCACAGATACGCAGTATTTT. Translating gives CASSIRGAVILAGTPSTDTQYF.